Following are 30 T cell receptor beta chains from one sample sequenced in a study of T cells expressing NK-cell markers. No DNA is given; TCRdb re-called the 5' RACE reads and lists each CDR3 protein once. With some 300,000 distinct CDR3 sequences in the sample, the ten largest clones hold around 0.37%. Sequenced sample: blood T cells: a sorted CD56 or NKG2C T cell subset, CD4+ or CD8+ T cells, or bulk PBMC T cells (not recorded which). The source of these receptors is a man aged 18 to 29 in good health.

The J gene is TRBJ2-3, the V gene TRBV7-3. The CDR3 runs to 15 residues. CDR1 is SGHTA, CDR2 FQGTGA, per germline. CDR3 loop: CASSLTGEKLYTQYF.

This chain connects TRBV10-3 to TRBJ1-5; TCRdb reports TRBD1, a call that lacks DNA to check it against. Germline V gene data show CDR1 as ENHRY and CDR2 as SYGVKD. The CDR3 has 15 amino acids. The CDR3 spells CAISESGGSNQPQHF.

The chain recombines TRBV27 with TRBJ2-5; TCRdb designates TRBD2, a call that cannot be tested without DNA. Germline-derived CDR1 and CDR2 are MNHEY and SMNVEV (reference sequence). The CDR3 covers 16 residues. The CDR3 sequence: CASSPRTSGSLRTQYF.

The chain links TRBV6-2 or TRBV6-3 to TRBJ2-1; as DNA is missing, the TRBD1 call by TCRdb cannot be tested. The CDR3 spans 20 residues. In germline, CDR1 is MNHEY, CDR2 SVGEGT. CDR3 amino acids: CASSYSRTGDSEAAYNEQFF.

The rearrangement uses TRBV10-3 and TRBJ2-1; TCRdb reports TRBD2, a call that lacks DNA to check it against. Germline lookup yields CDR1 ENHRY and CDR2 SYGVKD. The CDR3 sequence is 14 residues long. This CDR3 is CAISASGLANEQFF.

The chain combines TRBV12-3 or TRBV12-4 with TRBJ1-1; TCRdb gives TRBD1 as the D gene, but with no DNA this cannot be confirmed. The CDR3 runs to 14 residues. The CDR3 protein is CASSSDRRWTEAFF.

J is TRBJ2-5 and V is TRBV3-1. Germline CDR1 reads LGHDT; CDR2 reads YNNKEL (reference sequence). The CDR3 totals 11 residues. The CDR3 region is CASSQDGTQYF.

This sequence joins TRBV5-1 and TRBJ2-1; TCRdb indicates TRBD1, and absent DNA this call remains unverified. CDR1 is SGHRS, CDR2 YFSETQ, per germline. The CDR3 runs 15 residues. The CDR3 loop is CASSPETGIYNEQFF. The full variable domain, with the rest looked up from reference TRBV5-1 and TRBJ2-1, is KAGVTQTPRYLIKTRGQQVTLSCSPISGHRSVSWYQQTPGQGLQFLFEYFSETQRNKGNFPGRFSGRQFSNSRSEMNVSTLELGDSALYLCASSPETGIYNEQFFGPGTRLTVL.

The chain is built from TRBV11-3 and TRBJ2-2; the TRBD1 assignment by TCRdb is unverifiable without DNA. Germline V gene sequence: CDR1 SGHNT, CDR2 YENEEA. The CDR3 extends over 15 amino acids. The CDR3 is CASSQPGQNTGELFF.

The CDR3 loop reads CASSRAGVGPDTQYF. V usage is TRBV6-1 and J usage is TRBJ2-3. The CDR3 contains 15 residues. Per the germline V gene, CDR1 is MNHNS and CDR2 is SASEGT.

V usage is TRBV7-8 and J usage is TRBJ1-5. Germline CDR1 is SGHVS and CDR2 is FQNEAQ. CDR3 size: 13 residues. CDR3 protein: CASRAGDNQPQHF.

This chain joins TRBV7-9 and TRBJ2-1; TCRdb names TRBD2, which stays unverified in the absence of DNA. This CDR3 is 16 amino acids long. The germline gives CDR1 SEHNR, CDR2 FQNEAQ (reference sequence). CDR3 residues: CASSPISGRAMREQFF.

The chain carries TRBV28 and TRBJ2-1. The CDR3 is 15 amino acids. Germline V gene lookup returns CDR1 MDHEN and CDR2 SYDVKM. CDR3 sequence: CASTSLGSSYNEQFF. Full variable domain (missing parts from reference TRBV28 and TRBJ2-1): DVKVTQSSRYLVKRTGEKVFLECVQDMDHENMFWYRQDPGLGLRLIYFSYDVKMKEKGDIPEGYSVSREKKERFSLILESASTNQTSMYLCASTSLGSSYNEQFFGPGTRLTVL.

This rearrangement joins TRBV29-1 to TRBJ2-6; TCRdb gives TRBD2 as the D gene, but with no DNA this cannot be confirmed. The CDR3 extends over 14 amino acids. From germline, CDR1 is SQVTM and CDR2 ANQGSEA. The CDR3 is CSAASNSGANVLTF.

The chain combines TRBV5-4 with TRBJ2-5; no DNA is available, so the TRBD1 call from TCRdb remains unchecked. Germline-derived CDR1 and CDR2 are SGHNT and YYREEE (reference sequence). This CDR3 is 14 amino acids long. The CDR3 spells CASSHIWTEETQYF.

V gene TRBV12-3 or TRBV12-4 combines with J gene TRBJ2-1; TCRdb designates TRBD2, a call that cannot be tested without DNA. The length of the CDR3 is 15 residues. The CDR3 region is CASSRRLAGVSGQFF.

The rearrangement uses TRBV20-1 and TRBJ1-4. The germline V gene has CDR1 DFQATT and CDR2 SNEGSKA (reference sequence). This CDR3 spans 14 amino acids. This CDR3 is CSARSSSTNEKLFF.

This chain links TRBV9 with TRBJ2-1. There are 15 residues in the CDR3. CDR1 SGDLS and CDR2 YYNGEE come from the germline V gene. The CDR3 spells CASSPRLPSYNEQFF.

This CDR3 reads CASSPLDRQNTEAFF. The chain combines TRBV12-3 or TRBV12-4 with TRBJ1-1; TCRdb names TRBD1, which stays unverified in the absence of DNA. This CDR3 contains 15 residues.

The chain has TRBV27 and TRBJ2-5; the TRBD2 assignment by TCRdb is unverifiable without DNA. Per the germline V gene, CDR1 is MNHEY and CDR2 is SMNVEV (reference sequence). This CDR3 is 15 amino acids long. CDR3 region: CASSFASRDKETQYF.

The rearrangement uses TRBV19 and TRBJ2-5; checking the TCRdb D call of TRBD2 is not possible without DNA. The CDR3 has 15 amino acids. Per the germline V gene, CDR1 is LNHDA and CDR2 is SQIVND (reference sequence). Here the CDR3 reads CASSSRGDVIGTQYF.

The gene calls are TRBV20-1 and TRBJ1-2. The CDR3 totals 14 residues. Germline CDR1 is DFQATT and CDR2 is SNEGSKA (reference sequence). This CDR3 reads CSASAGLSNYGYTF.

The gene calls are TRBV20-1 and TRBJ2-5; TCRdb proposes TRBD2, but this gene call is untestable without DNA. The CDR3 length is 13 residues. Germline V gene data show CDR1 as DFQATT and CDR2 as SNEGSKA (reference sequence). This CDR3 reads CSASREYGETQYF.

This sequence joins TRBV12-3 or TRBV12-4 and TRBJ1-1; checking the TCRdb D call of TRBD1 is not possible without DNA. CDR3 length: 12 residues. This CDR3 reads CASSLAAGYAFF.

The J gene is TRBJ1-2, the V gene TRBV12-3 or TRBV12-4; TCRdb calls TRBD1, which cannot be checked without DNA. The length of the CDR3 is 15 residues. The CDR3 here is CASSPAGRQGYGYTF.

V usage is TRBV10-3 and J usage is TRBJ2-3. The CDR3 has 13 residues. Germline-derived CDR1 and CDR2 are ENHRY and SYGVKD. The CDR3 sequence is CAIREGLTDTQYF.

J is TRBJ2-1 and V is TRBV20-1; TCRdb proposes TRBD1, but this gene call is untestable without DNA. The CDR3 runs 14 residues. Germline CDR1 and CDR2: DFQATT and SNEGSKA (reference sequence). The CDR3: CSAKDRGFIGEQFF.

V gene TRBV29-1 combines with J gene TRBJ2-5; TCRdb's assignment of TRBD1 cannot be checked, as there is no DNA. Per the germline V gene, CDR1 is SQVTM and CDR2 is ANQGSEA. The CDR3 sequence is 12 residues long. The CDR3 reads CSVGQPKETQYF.

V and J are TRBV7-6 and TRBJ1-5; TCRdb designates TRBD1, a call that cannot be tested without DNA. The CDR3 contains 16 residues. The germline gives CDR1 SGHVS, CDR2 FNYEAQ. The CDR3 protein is CASSLGPPGAMQPQHF.

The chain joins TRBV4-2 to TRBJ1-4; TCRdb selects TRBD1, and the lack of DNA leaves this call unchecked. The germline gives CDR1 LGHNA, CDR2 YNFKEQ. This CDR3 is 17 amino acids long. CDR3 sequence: CASSQDRGARRNEKLFF.